This T cell receptor (beta chain) was captured by sequencing in a study of spatial heterogeneity in lung cancer. Study-wide background: In cases with available follow-up PBMC samples, these were sequenced at a median of around 2 years after resection. For the average unique TCR and UMI combination, more than 8.5 occurrences appeared in raw reads. Study-wide results and caveats: Ubiquitous expanded tumor TCRs surfaced in blood more at resection than they did at follow-up.

The time point was: blood at routine non-recurrence follow-up after resection. Unsorted whole RNA of tumor, nontumor lung or frozen PBMC was sequenced. For this clonotype: Its specificity is not known. One end of the junction is discordant with germline, which a read error may explain.

The CDR3 sequence is 14 residues long. Germline-derived CDR1 and CDR2 are DFQATT and SNEGSKA (reference sequence). TCRdb recomputed calls from the 5' RACE reads with MiXCR, one row per CDR3 protein. The repertoire holds over 40,000 distinct CDR3 sequences, 10% to 15% seen once, with under 35% in the top ten. This receptor was obtained from a male donor with early-stage non-small cell lung cancer. The sample consisted of PBMCs, taken at follow-up. The chain joins TRBV20-1 to TRBJ2-1; 8 bases are shared with TRBD1. The CDR3 region has the DNA TGCAGCGCTAGAGAACAGGGGGGCCACAATGAGCAGTTCTTC. Its translation: CSAREQGGHNEQFF.